Listed below are T cell receptor beta chains from one sample, sequenced in a study of blood T cell repertoires in COVID-19. Produced via immunoSEQ multiplex PCR; TCRdb's table is partial and in-frame only. The sample records approximately 390,000 clones, approximately 86% being singletons. The source material was PBMCs or T cells enriched from blood (not recorded which). These TCRs come from a woman aged 40-49 years with acute COVID-19. The CDR3 runs from the conserved cysteine through the conserved F or W. D genes are given only for firm matches. A row's size may be missing; if present it is once, few, many or a size class.

CDR3,DNA,D,J,V,size
CASSPDRHQPQHF,TGTGCCAGCTCACCGGACAGACATCAGCCCCAGCATTTT,.,TRBJ1-5,TRBV18,.
CATSTLTGGNEKLFF,TGTGCCACCAGCACGTTGACAGGGGGTAATGAAAAACTGTTTTTT,TRBD1,TRBJ1-4,TRBV15,.
CALTEKRGGNTGELFF,TGTGCCTTGACGGAGAAGCGGGGGGGCAACACCGGGGAGCTGTTTTTT,TRBD2,TRBJ2-2,TRBV30,.
CASSQDPRRGSYGYTF,TGCGCCAGCAGCCAAGATCCCCGTAGAGGGAGCTATGGCTACACCTTC,.,TRBJ1-2,TRBV4-1,.
CASSPRGLGDQPQHF,TGTGCCAGCAGCCCCAGGGGGTTGGGGGATCAGCCCCAGCATTTT,TRBD1,TRBJ1-5,TRBV5-6,.
CASSLARTGYEQYF,TGTGCCAGCAGCTTAGCCCGGACAGGCTACGAGCAGTACTTC,TRBD1,TRBJ2-7,TRBV7-2,few
CASRPTDYNSPLHF,TGTGCCAGCAGACCGACAGATTATAATTCACCCCTCCACTTT,.,TRBJ1-6,TRBV6-5,few
CASSSIAGGSETQYF,TGCGCCAGCAGCTCCATAGCGGGGGGCAGCGAGACCCAGTACTTC,TRBD2,TRBJ2-5,TRBV5-1,.
CASSLGQGDNEQFF,TGCGCCAGCAGCTTGGGTCAGGGCGACAATGAGCAGTTCTTC,.,TRBJ2-1,TRBV5-1,.
CASSLGVQAKTYEQYF,TGTGCCAGCAGCTTAGGAGTACAGGCTAAAACCTACGAGCAGTACTTC,.,TRBJ2-7,TRBV7-9,.
CATSRDRTGGNTIYF,TGTGCCACCAGCAGAGACAGGACAGGTGGAAACACCATATATTTT,TRBD1,TRBJ1-3,TRBV15,.
CASSNGATNEKLFF,TGTGCCAGTAGTAACGGGGCAACTAATGAAAAACTGTTTTTT,.,TRBJ1-4,TRBV19,.
CASSPRGGATDTQYF,TGTGCCAGCAGCCCGCGGGGGGGGGCCACAGATACGCAGTATTTT,TRBD2,TRBJ2-3,TRBV11-3,.
CASSRRGVYEQYF,TGTGCCAGCAGCCGACGGGGGGTCTACGAGCAGTACTTC,TRBD2,TRBJ2-7,TRBV7-9,many
CAISEGLSYEQYF,TGTGCCATCAGTGAGGGACTTTCCTACGAGCAGTACTTC,.,TRBJ2-7,TRBV10-3,few
CASSLGGSTEAFF,TGTGCCAGCAGTTTAGGAGGGAGCACTGAAGCTTTCTTT,.,TRBJ1-1,TRBV12-3/TRBV12-4,.
CASSRTGYNYGYTF,TGTGCCAGCAGCAGGACAGGGTACAACTATGGCTACACCTTC,TRBD1,TRBJ1-2,TRBV7-9,.
CASSLVAGGEGEQFF,TGCGCCAGCAGCTTGGTAGCAGGGGGCGAGGGTGAGCAGTTCTTC,TRBD1,TRBJ2-1,TRBV5-1,.
CASSDRDRATSNYGYTF,TGTGCCAGTAGTGACCGGGACAGGGCAACCTCTAACTATGGCTACACCTTC,TRBD1,TRBJ1-2,TRBV19,.
CAWSGGRSNQPQHF,TGTGCCTGGAGTGGGGGCAGGTCAAATCAGCCCCAGCATTTT,.,TRBJ1-5,TRBV30,.
CASTFEGLAGETQYF,TGTGCCAGCACCTTCGAAGGACTAGCGGGAGAGACCCAGTACTTC,TRBD2,TRBJ2-5,TRBV9,.
CASSRARGEGEQYF,TGTGCCAGCAGCAGGGCTAGGGGGGAGGGAGAGCAGTACTTC,.,TRBJ2-7,TRBV5-4,.
CSVEDLLGGGRNEQFF,TGCAGCGTTGAAGATCTGTTGGGCGGGGGGCGCAATGAGCAGTTCTTC,TRBD2,TRBJ2-1,TRBV29-1,.
CASNWRRENGYTF,TGTGCCAGCAATTGGAGGAGGGAGAATGGCTACACCTTC,.,TRBJ1-2,TRBV2,.
CASRSLRATNEKLFF,TGTGCCAGCAGGTCTTTGCGGGCAACTAATGAAAAACTGTTTTTT,.,TRBJ1-4,TRBV11-3,.
CASSLVGQTYGYTF,TGTGCCAGCAGCTTGGTCGGACAAACCTATGGCTACACCTTC,.,TRBJ1-2,TRBV5-4,.
CASSYGDYGYTF,TGTGCCAGTAGTTACGGGGACTATGGCTACACCTTC,.,TRBJ1-2,TRBV19,.
CAISDRYEQYF,TGTGCCATCAGCGACAGGTACGAGCAGTACTTC,.,TRBJ2-7,TRBV10-3,.
CASSSRTGDPGELFF,TGTGCCAGCAGCTCCCGGACAGGGGATCCCGGGGAGCTGTTTTTT,TRBD1,TRBJ2-2,TRBV9,.
CASSQVGRGAYEQYF,TGCGCCAGCAGCCAAGTCGGCAGGGGGGCCTACGAGCAGTACTTC,.,TRBJ2-7,TRBV4-1,.
CASSLTANTGELFF,TGTGCCAGCAGCCTGACTGCGAACACCGGGGAGCTGTTTTTT,.,TRBJ2-2,TRBV11-3,.
CASSFGGSNGYTF,TGCGCCAGCAGCTTTGGAGGTTCTAATGGCTACACCTTC,.,TRBJ1-2,TRBV5-1,.
CASSSIKGQDYEQYF,TGTGCCAGCAGCTCCATTAAGGGACAGGACTACGAGCAGTACTTC,TRBD1,TRBJ2-7,TRBV11-2,once
CASSLPGTSGGAGQYF,TGTGCCAGCAGCTTGCCCGGGACTAGCGGGGGGGCCGGGCAGTACTTC,TRBD2,TRBJ2-7,TRBV5-6,.
CASRSVGRAGYTF,TGTGCCAGCAGGTCCGTCGGCAGGGCCGGCTACACCTTC,.,TRBJ1-2,TRBV21-1,.
CASSSNPASGAGELFF,TGTGCCAGCAGCTCAAATCCCGCGTCCGGGGCCGGGGAGCTGTTTTTT,.,TRBJ2-2,TRBV11-2,.
CASSNGQGGMNTEAFF,TGTGCCAGTAGTAATGGACAGGGGGGAATGAACACTGAAGCTTTCTTT,TRBD1,TRBJ1-1,TRBV19,.
CASSLGQGAQINEQFF,TGTGCCAGCAGCTTAGGACAGGGGGCGCAAATAAATGAGCAGTTCTTC,TRBD1,TRBJ2-1,TRBV5-8,once
CASSIPGQSYEQYF,TGTGCCAGCAGCATCCCGGGACAGTCCTACGAGCAGTACTTC,TRBD1,TRBJ2-7,TRBV7-9,.
CASSDRPNSPLHF,TGCGCCAGCAGTGACAGACCAAATTCACCCCTCCACTTT,.,TRBJ1-6,TRBV4-1,.
CASSLGRLSGNTIYF,TGTGCCAGCAGCTTGGGCAGGCTCTCTGGAAACACCATATATTTT,.,TRBJ1-3,TRBV5-8,.
CASSLYVRVGETQYF,TGTGCCAGCAGCTTATACGTTCGGGTAGGAGAGACCCAGTACTTC,.,TRBJ2-5,TRBV7-2,.